The 25 T cell receptor beta chains reported below all come from one sample, sequenced in a study of shared clonotypes between healthy human individuals (dated by TCRdb to about 2020). The library was generated by the immunoSEQ multiplex PCR assay. The table comes from immuneACCESS by way of TCRdb, which keeps in-frame sequences with V and J called. Part of the clones is missing from these tables; in studies checked, under half for an unresolved V gene and the rest for unknown reasons. This sample lists about 1.5 million clones; around 98% were detected once. The ten largest make up around 0.45% of the sample. Sequencing used naive CD4+ T cells sorted from blood. This specimen's cell subset or site label, interpreted: CD45RA+ positively selected. The receptors here all came from a man aged 25-45 years in good health.

This clone is a singleton in its sample. This sequence joins TRBV7-2 and TRBJ2-2; D may correspond to TRBD1 or TRBD2 (5 bases each). The CDR3 totals 18 residues. Germline CDR1 is SGHTA and CDR2 is FQGNSA. Trimming removed 1 base from V and 2 bases from J, with 17 bases in between. The CDR3 spells CASSLVGRDGSNTGELFF. The CDR3 DNA sequence: TGTGCCAGCAGCTTAGTGGGGCGTGATGGGAGCAACACCGGGGAGCTGTTTTTT.

This clone was seen only once. The identical CDR3 is also encoded by other nucleotide sequences in the sample. The chain joins TRBV5-1 to TRBJ2-3; TRBD2 might be the D (5 bases). Trimming stripped 0 bases from V and 6 bases from J, with 8 bases between. CDR1 SGHRS and CDR2 YFSETQ come from the germline V gene. The CDR3 is made up of 13 amino acids. This chain's CDR3 is CASSLAGLDTQYF. CDR3 nucleotide sequence: TGCGCCAGCAGCTTGGCCGGACTGGATACGCAGTATTTT.

This sequence joins TRBV19 and TRBJ2-7, with 8 bases aligning to TRBD2. The V gene end was trimmed by 5 bases and the J gene end by 4 bases; junction bases not matched to a gene: 10. Germline CDR1 is LNHDA and CDR2 is SQIVND (reference sequence). This CDR3 has 15 residues. This CDR3 is CASSPRTSPIYEQYF. The CDR3 coding sequence is TGTGCCAGTAGTCCAAGGACTAGCCCGATTTACGAGCAGTACTTC.

The chain couples TRBV6-6 to TRBJ2-7, with a weak D call TRBD1 (6 bases). Trimming left V 5 bases short and J 0 bases short, with 11 bases between. The CDR3 spans 14 residues. CDR1 is MNHNY and CDR2 is SVGAGI in the germline V gene (reference sequence). CDR3: CASSRQASSYEQYF. The CDR3 nucleotides are TGTGCCAGCAGTCGACAGGCCAGCTCCTACGAGCAGTACTTC.

This sequence joins TRBV18 and TRBJ1-2; D unclear. Deletions cut 3 bases from V and 2 bases from J, with 10 bases between. Germline V lookup: CDR1 KGHSH, CDR2 LQKENI. The CDR3 runs to 14 residues. The CDR3 DNA reads as TGTGCCAGCTCACCCTCCAACTCCAACTATGGCTACACCTTC. Its protein is CASSPSNSNYGYTF.

This clone was picked up a small number of times. Other nucleotide sequences in the sample specify the same CDR3. The genes are TRBV18 and TRBJ2-7; D gene unclear. This CDR3 region has 11 residues. The germline V and J ends were trimmed by 3 bases and 4 bases, with 4 bases remaining between them. Germline V CDR1 and CDR2: KGHSH, LQKENI. CDR3 bases: TGTGCCAGCTCACCGGGATACGAGCAGTACTTC. It specifies CASSPGYEQYF.

The genes are TRBV18 and TRBJ1-3; TRBD1 is a possible D gene (6 bases). V lost 4 bases and J 8 bases, leaving 12 bases between the germline ends. The CDR3 loop spans 13 amino acids. The germline gives CDR1 KGHSH, CDR2 LQKENI. The CDR3 here is CASSRQARDTIYF. Written as DNA, the CDR3 is TGTGCCAGCTCACGACAGGCGAGGGACACCATATATTTT.

V gene TRBV5-1 combines with J gene TRBJ2-1; no definite D call. V lost 3 bases and J lost 2, with 9 bases in between. The length of the CDR3 is 14 residues. CDR1 and CDR2 from the germline V gene are SGHRS and YFSETQ. The DNA of the CDR3 is TGCGCCAGCAGCTCGGGTCCCACCTACAATGAGCAGTTCTTC. Translation gives CASSSGPTYNEQFF.

The chain links TRBV7-9 to TRBJ2-5; D unresolved. Trimming removed 0 bases at V and 0 bases at J, with 14 bases between. Germline CDR1 and CDR2: SEHNR and FQNEAQ (reference sequence). The CDR3 is 17 amino acids. CDR3 residues: CASSLALEEIYQETQYF. DNA for the CDR3: TGTGCCAGCAGCTTAGCTTTAGAGGAGATCTACCAAGAGACCCAGTACTTC.

V gene TRBV10-3 combines with J gene TRBJ1-5; 10 nucleotides agree with TRBD1. The CDR3 contains 14 residues. V trimming: 11 bases; J trimming: 8 bases; junction bases outside the gene matches: 12. From germline, CDR1 is ENHRY and CDR2 SYGVKD. CDR3 sequence: CAASPTGGGEPQHF. The CDR3 DNA sequence: TGTGCCGCCTCCCCGACAGGGGGCGGCGAGCCCCAGCATTTT.

The chain recombines TRBV7-9 with TRBJ2-1; 14 nucleotides agree with TRBD2. Trimming removed 1 base from V and 5 bases from J; junction bases left unmatched: 1. CDR1 is SEHNR, CDR2 FQNEAQ, per germline (reference sequence). This CDR3 contains 16 residues. The CDR3 DNA follows: TGTGCCAGCAGCTTAGGACTAGCGGGAGGGGACAATGAGCAGTTCTTC. This sequence encodes CASSLGLAGGDNEQFF.

The chain recombines TRBV7-8 with TRBJ2-7, with TRBD2 matching 7 bases. V lost 5 bases, J lost 4 bases, and 14 bases stayed unmatched. Germline V gene lookup returns CDR1 SGHVS and CDR2 FQNEAQ. The CDR3 has 16 amino acids. The chain's CDR3 is CASSLRRGRQSYEQYF. The CDR3, as DNA: TGTGCCAGCAGCCTGCGTCGCGGGAGACAGTCGTACGAGCAGTACTTC.

This chain uses TRBV18 with TRBJ1-3; no reliable D call. Trimming left V 1 base short and J 6 bases short, with 7 bases between. The germline gives CDR1 KGHSH, CDR2 LQKENI. The CDR3 runs to 13 residues. The CDR3 spells CASSPRGLNTIYF. As DNA, the CDR3 is TGTGCCAGCTCACCACGGGGTTTAAACACCATATATTTT.

The chain combines TRBV15 with TRBJ2-3; D uncertain. Germline CDR1 reads LNHNV; CDR2 reads YYDKDF (reference sequence). The V gene lost 2 bases and the J gene lost 5 bases, with 20 bases spanning the gap. The CDR3 totals 17 residues. In nucleotides, the CDR3 is TGTGCCACCAGCAGACCTTTTTTGCGGTCCGAGGTAGATACGCAGTATTTT. It translates to CATSRPFLRSEVDTQYF. Filled out from reference TRBV15 and TRBJ2-3, the complete variable domain reads DAMVIQNPRYQVTQFGKPVTLSCSQTLNHNVMYWYQQKSSQAPKLLFHYYDKDFNNEADTPDNFQSRRPNTSFCFLDIRSPGLGDTAMYLCATSRPFLRSEVDTQYFGPGTRLTVL.

This clone was recorded only once. V usage is TRBV4-3 and J usage is TRBJ2-5; 13 bases are shared with TRBD2. Germline CDR1 reads LGHNA; CDR2 reads YSLEER. The junction had 5 bases not matched to a gene; V was cut back by 4 bases and J by 9 bases. The CDR3 runs 14 residues. The CDR3 DNA reads as TGCGCCAGCAGCCGGACTAGCGGGAGAGGGGCCCAGTACTTC. It is translated as CASSRTSGRGAQYF.

CDR3 in DNA: TGTGCCAGCAGCGTAATAGCGGACGCTAATGAGCAGTTCTTC. This sequence encodes CASSVIADANEQFF. V gene TRBV9 combines with J gene TRBJ2-1, with D possibly matching TRBD2 (6 bases). The CDR3 consists of 14 residues. Trimming removed 1 base from V and 7 bases from J, with 12 bases in between. Germline lookup yields CDR1 SGDLS and CDR2 YYNGEE. Combining the CDR3 with reference TRBV9 and TRBJ2-1 gives the whole variable domain DSGVTQTPKHLITATGQRVTLRCSPRSGDLSVYWYQQSLDQGLQFLIQYYNGEERAKGNILERFSAQQFPDLHSELNLSSLELGDSALYFCASSVIADANEQFFGPGTRLTVL.

The chain joins TRBV6-5 to TRBJ2-5; TRBD1 matches at 7 bases. Germline values: CDR1 MNHEY, CDR2 SVGAGI. V dropped 5 bases and J dropped 7; count of bases not matched to a gene: 7. This CDR3 contains 13 residues. CDR3: CASSTDREWTQYF. The CDR3 DNA follows: TGTGCCAGCAGTACCGACAGGGAATGGACCCAGTACTTC.

The chain employs TRBV18 and TRBJ2-1; D unclear. There are 13 residues in the CDR3. V lost 3 bases, J lost 5 bases, and 8 bases lay in between. The V gene's germline CDR1 is KGHSH and CDR2 LQKENI. CDR3 in amino acids: CASSPDLNNEQFF. In DNA, the CDR3 is TGTGCCAGCTCACCCGACCTAAACAATGAGCAGTTCTTC.

The chain links TRBV18 to TRBJ2-5; possibly TRBD1 for D (6 bases). CDR3 length equals 16 residues. Germline V lookup: CDR1 KGHSH, CDR2 LQKENI. The V gene lost 3 bases and the J gene lost 2 bases, with 16 bases spanning the gap. CDR3 bases: TGTGCCAGCTCACCTAACGCAGGGGAGTTACAAGAGACCCAGTACTTC. Its translation is CASSPNAGELQETQYF.

V gene TRBV5-6 combines with J gene TRBJ1-4; a possible D gene is TRBD1 (5 bases). This CDR3 is built from 15 residues. Trimming shortened V by 5 bases and J by 8 bases, and 19 bases separated the two germline ends. Looked up from germline, CDR1 is SGHDT and CDR2 is YYEEEE. The CDR3 coding sequence is TGTGCCAGCAGTCGGGGTGGGGGACTTGGAGAAAAACTGTTTTTT. The encoded protein is CASSRGGGLGEKLFF.

J is TRBJ2-3 and V is TRBV11-2; D gene uncertain. The CDR3 is 13 amino acids. V was cut by 5 bases and J by 2 bases, with 8 bases left in between. The V gene's germline CDR1 is SGHAT and CDR2 FQNNGV. The CDR3: CASSPRHTDTQYF. In DNA form, the CDR3 reads TGTGCCAGCAGCCCGAGACACACAGATACGCAGTATTTT.

This chain connects TRBV14 to TRBJ1-2; the D gene is possibly TRBD1 (5 bases). The CDR3 is 14 amino acids. The V gene's germline CDR1 is SGHDN and CDR2 FVKESK. V dropped 3 bases and J dropped 7 bases, with 15 bases sitting between them. The CDR3 sequence is CASSQSAGRGGYTF. For the CDR3, the DNA is TGTGCCAGCAGCCAGTCGGCAGGGCGAGGTGGCTACACCTTC.

With regard to this clone: The same CDR3 can be traced to other DNA sequences in this sample. The chain uses TRBV5-1 and TRBJ2-5; D remains unclear. The CDR3 length is 13 residues. The germline CDR1 and CDR2 sequences are SGHRS and YFSETQ. Trimming took off 0 bases at V and 4 bases at J, with 7 bases between the two ends. CDR3 coding DNA: TGCGCCAGCAGCTTGGGTTTTGGAGAGACCCAGTACTTC. The encoded protein is CASSLGFGETQYF.

Regarding this clone: This same CDR3 is encoded by further DNA sequences in the sample. The chain recombines TRBV18 with TRBJ1-5; tentative D call: TRBD1 (6 bases). The CDR3 runs to 14 residues. V lost 2 bases and J 7 bases, leaving 12 bases between the germline ends. Per the germline V gene, CDR1 is KGHSH and CDR2 is LQKENI. Here the CDR3 DNA reads TGTGCCAGCTCACCATCCCAGGGGAACCAGCCCCAGCATTTT. Its protein product is CASSPSQGNQPQHF.

This sequence joins TRBV7-9 and TRBJ2-3; TRBD2 agrees at 14 bases. The CDR3 loop spans 16 amino acids. The junction had 5 bases not matched to a gene; V was cut back by 5 bases and J by 4 bases. Germline CDR1 and CDR2: SEHNR and FQNEAQ (reference sequence). CDR3 bases: TGTGCCAGCAGCAAGGGACTAGCGGGAGCTGCAGATACGCAGTATTTT. It codes for CASSKGLAGAADTQYF.